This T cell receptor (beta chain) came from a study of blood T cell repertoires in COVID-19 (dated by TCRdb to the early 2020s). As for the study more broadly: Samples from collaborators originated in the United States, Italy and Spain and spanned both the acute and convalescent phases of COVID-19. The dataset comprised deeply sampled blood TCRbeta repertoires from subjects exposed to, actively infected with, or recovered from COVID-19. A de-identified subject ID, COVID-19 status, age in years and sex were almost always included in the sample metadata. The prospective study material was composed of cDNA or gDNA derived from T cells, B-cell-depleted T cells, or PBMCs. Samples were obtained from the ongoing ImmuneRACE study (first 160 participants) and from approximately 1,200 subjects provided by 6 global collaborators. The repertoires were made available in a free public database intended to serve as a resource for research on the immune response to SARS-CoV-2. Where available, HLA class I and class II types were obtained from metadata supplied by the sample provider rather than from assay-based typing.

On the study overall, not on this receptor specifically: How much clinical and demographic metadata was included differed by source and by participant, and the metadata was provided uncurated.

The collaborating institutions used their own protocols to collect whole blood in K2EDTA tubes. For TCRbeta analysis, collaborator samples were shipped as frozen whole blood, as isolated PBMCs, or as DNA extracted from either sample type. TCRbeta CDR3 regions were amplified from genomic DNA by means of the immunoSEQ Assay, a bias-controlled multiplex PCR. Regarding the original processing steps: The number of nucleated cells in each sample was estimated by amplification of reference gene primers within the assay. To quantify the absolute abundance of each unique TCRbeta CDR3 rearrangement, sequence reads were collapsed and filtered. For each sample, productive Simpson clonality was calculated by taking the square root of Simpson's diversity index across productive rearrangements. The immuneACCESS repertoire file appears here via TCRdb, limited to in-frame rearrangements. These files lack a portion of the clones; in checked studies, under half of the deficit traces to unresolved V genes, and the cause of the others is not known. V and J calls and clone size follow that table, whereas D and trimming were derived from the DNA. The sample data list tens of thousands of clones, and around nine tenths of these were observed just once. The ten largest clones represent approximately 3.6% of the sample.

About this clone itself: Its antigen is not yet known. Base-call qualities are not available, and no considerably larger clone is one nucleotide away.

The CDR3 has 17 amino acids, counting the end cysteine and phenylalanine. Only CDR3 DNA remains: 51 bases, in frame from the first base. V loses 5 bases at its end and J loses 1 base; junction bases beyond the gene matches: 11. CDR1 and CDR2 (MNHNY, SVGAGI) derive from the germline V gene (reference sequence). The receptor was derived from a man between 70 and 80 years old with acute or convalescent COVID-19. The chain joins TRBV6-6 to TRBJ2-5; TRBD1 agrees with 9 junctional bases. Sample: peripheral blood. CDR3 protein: CASSQWGQGPAQETQYF. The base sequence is TGTGCCAGCAGTCAATGGGGACAGGGCCCCGCCCAAGAGACCCAGTACTTC.